Following are 18 T cell receptor beta chains from one sample sequenced in a study of technical replicates of blood from a few donors. Here immunoSEQ multiplex PCR was the method, and the copy in TCRdb shows in-frame clones only, minus some. The repertoire holds about 88,000 clones, with 85% to 95% as singletons. The sample taken for sequencing was T cells isolated from PBMCs. Receptors originate from a human donor in good health.

CDR3 loop: CASSEDRDEKLFF. The DNA for the CDR3 is TGTGCCAGCAGTGAAGACAGGGACGAAAAACTGTTTTTT. V usage is TRBV2 and J usage is TRBJ1-4, with D tentatively TRBD1 (6 bases). V lost 1 base and J lost 8, with 8 bases in between. Germline V lookup: CDR1 SNHLY, CDR2 FYNNEI. The CDR3 is made up of 13 amino acids.

The genes are TRBV4-2 and TRBJ2-3; TRBD2 is a possible D gene (5 bases). V was trimmed by 1 base and J by 5 bases, leaving 13 bases between them. The germline V gene encodes CDR1 LGHNA and CDR2 YNFKEQ. CDR3 length: 15 amino acids. The CDR3 bases are TGTGCCAGCAGCCAAGGCGCGGGCACCCGAGATACGCAGTATTTT. It yields the protein CASSQGAGTRDTQYF.

The gene calls are TRBV6-1 and TRBJ1-1; no clear D. The CDR3 totals 13 residues. Germline V gene sequence: CDR1 MNHNS, CDR2 SASEGT. Trimming left V 2 bases short and J 6 bases short, with 10 bases between. The CDR3 coding sequence is TGTGCCAGCAGTGAAAGGAAGCGTTCTGAAGCTTTCTTT. This codes for CASSERKRSEAFF.

The gene calls are TRBV2 and TRBJ2-3; 8 bases match TRBD2. CDR3 length: 16 amino acids. CDR1 and CDR2 (germline): SNHLY, FYNNEI. Trimming removed 4 bases from V and 0 bases from J; junction bases left unmatched: 6. The DNA of the CDR3 is TGTGCCAGCAGTGCGGAGCGGGGGCCTAGCACAGATACGCAGTATTTT. Amino acids: CASSAERGPSTDTQYF.

The V call is TRBV5-1, the J call TRBJ2-7, with 7 bases fitting TRBD2. Germline trimming cut 7 bases from V and 3 bases from J; bases unmatched to any gene: 13. The germline V gene encodes CDR1 SGHRS and CDR2 YFSETQ. CDR3 size: 15 residues. CDR3 sequence (DNA): TGCGCCAGCCGGACTTCGCGGGGGTTATACTACGAGCAGTACTTC. Protein product: CASRTSRGLYYEQYF.

V gene TRBV7-9 combines with J gene TRBJ2-7, with unresolved D. V dropped 2 bases and J dropped 4 bases, with 15 bases sitting between them. The germline V gene has CDR1 SEHNR and CDR2 FQNEAQ (reference sequence). CDR3 length: 15 amino acids. CDR3 residues: CASSLLRVSEYEQYF. In nucleotides, the CDR3 is TGTGCCAGCAGCTTACTCCGGGTCAGCGAATACGAGCAGTACTTC.

The chain has TRBV5-4 and TRBJ2-5; D perhaps matches TRBD1 (6 bases). The CDR3 consists of 16 residues. Trimming removed 4 bases from V and 5 bases from J, with 21 bases in between. The germline V gene has CDR1 SGHNT and CDR2 YYREEE (reference sequence). The CDR3 bases are TGTGCCAGCAGCCGCCGGACACAGGGCCACGGGGAGACCCAGTACTTC. Translation: CASSRRTQGHGETQYF.

The CDR3 DNA reads as TGTGCCAGCAGTTTATCTTTATCCTACGAGCAGTACTTC. Protein sequence: CASSLSLSYEQYF. This chain joins TRBV27 and TRBJ2-7, with D unresolved. V was shortened by 0 bases and J by 1 base, with 4 bases between the two germline ends. CDR3 size: 13 residues. CDR1 is MNHEY and CDR2 is SMNVEV in the germline V gene (reference sequence).

This rearrangement joins TRBV27 to TRBJ2-7, with 10 bases fitting TRBD1. This CDR3 comprises 15 residues. Germline values: CDR1 MNHEY, CDR2 SMNVEV (reference sequence). Losses at the gene ends were 1 base for V and 4 bases for J; bases not matched to a gene: 4. CDR3 nucleotide sequence: TGTGCCAGCAGTTTATTTTTGGGACAGGGGTACGAGCAGTACTTC. Translating it yields CASSLFLGQGYEQYF.

The chain couples TRBV6-5 to TRBJ2-7; D is possibly TRBD1 (5 bases). Trimming stripped 2 bases from V and 5 bases from J, with 13 bases between. CDR1 is MNHEY and CDR2 is SVGAGI in the germline V gene. The CDR3 extends over 14 amino acids. CDR3 DNA: TGTGCCAGCAGTTACGGCAGGGTAAGGGACGAGCAGTACTTC. This gives the protein CASSYGRVRDEQYF.

V is TRBV5-6 and J is TRBJ2-5; 7 positions match TRBD1. Looked up from germline, CDR1 is SGHDT and CDR2 is YYEEEE. The CDR3 totals 14 residues. V lost 4 bases to trimming and J lost 5 bases; unmatched junction nucleotides: 8. The DNA of the CDR3 is TGTGCCAGCAGCGAACGTGGACAGGCGGAGACCCAGTACTTC. This codes for CASSERGQAETQYF.

The chain links TRBV28 to TRBJ2-1; unclear D gene. Deletions cut 4 bases from V and 4 bases from J, with 5 bases between. Per the germline V gene, CDR1 is MDHEN and CDR2 is SYDVKM. CDR3 length: 12 amino acids. The CDR3 protein is CASSSRYNEQFF. The CDR3 nucleotides read TGTGCCAGCAGTTCTCGGTACAATGAGCAGTTCTTC.

This chain links TRBV28 with TRBJ1-1; D uncertain. Per germline, CDR1 MDHEN and CDR2 SYDVKM. CDR3 size: 14 residues. V was cut by 4 bases and J by 11 bases, with 20 bases left in between. CDR3 bases: TGTGCCAGCAGTTACTCTCTCATCCGGGAGGCGGCTTTCTTT. This sequence encodes CASSYSLIREAAFF.

The chain combines TRBV29-1 with TRBJ1-2, with 8 bases that match TRBD1. CDR3 length equals 14 residues. Germline V gene data show CDR1 as SQVTM and CDR2 as ANQGSEA. With 8 bases clipped from V and 4 bases from J, the junction kept 12 bases outside the gene matches. CDR3 bases: TGCAGCACTCTGGGGGACGACAGGGGCTATGGCTACACCTTC. This gives the protein CSTLGDDRGYGYTF.

The chain is built from TRBV7-6 and TRBJ2-3; D not resolved. This CDR3 is built from 14 residues. Germline CDR1 and CDR2: SGHVS and FNYEAQ. The V and J ends lost 1 base and 2 bases respectively, with 7 bases between them. CDR3 DNA: TGTGCCAGCAGCTTAGTTGGCCTCACAGATACGCAGTATTTT. Its protein product is CASSLVGLTDTQYF.

The chain recombines TRBV5-1 with TRBJ1-5; perhaps TRBD1 as D (5 bases). The CDR3 consists of 16 residues. Germline lookup yields CDR1 SGHRS and CDR2 YFSETQ. Trimming removed 4 bases at V and 0 bases at J, with 14 bases between. CDR3 nucleotides: TGCGCCAGCAGCCTTACAGGAGTAAATAGCAATCAGCCCCAGCATTTT. This encodes CASSLTGVNSNQPQHF. The entire variable domain, with the rest obtained from reference TRBV5-1 and TRBJ1-5, is as follows: KAGVTQTPRYLIKTRGQQVTLSCSPISGHRSVSWYQQTPGQGLQFLFEYFSETQRNKGNFPGRFSGRQFSNSRSEMNVSTLELGDSALYLCASSLTGVNSNQPQHFGDGTRLSIL.

The V call is TRBV27, the J call TRBJ2-7; possibly TRBD2 for D (6 bases). Trimming shortened V by 4 bases and J by 4 bases, and 17 bases separated the two germline ends. The CDR3 contains 15 residues. CDR1 MNHEY and CDR2 SMNVEV come from the germline V gene (reference sequence). The CDR3 region has the DNA TGTGCCAGCAGTTCAACAGCGGGTTACCCTTACGAGCAGTACTTC. Translating it yields CASSSTAGYPYEQYF.

This chain uses TRBV6-1 with TRBJ1-6; D is possibly TRBD1 (5 bases). V was clipped by 1 base and J by 9 bases, with 13 bases between them. The CDR3 spans 15 residues. Germline V gene sequence: CDR1 MNHNS, CDR2 SASEGT. The CDR3 nucleotides read TGTGCCAGCAGTGAAGATAGGGGACTGGTTTCACCCCTCCACTTT. It is translated as CASSEDRGLVSPLHF.